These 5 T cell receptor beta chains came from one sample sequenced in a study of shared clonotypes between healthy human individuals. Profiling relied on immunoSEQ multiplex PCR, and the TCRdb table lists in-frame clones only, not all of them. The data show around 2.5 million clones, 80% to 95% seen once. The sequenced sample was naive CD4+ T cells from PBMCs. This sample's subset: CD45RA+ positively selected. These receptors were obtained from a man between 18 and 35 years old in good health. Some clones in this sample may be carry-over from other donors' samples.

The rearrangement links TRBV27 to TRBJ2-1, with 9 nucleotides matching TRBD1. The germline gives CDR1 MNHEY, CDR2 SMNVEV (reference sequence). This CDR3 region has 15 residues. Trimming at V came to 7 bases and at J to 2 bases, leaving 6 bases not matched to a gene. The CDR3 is CASTPDRGPYNEQFF. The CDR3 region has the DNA TGTGCCAGCACCCCGGACAGGGGACCCTACAATGAGCAGTTCTTC.

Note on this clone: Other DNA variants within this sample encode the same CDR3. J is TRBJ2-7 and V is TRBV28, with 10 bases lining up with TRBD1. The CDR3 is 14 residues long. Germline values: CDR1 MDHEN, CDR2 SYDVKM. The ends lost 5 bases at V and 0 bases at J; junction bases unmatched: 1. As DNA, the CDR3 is TGTGCCAGCAGTGGGACAGGGGCCTCCTACGAGCAGTACTTC. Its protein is CASSGTGASYEQYF.

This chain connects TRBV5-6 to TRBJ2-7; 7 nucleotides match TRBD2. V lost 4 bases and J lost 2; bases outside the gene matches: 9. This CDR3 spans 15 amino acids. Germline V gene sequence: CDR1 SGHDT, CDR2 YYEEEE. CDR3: CASSRRWDYPYEQYF. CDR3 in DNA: TGTGCCAGCAGCAGAAGGTGGGACTATCCCTACGAGCAGTACTTC.

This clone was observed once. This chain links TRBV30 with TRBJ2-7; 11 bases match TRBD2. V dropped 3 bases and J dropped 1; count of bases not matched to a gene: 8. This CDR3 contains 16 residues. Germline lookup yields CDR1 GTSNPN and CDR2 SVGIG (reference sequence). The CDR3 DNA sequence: TGTGCCTGGAGGACTAGCGGGACGGCGGGATCCTACGAGCAGTACTTC. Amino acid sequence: CAWRTSGTAGSYEQYF.

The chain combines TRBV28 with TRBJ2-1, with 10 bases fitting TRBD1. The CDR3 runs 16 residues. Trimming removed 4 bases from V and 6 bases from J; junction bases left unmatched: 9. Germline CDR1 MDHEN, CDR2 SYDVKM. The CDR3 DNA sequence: TGTGCCAGCAGTTGGAACCGGGACAGGGGTATCAATGAGCAGTTCTTC. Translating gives CASSWNRDRGINEQFF.